The sequence of this T cell receptor (beta chain) was determined in a study of radiotherapy plus CTLA-4 blockade in lung cancer. Notes on the study in general: Following radiotherapy plus ipilimumab, tumor-derived TCR clones expanded in the blood.

Assay: immunoSEQ multiplex PCR; the TCRdb copy retains only in-frame clones and omits some. The sample lists around 45,000 clones; about three quarters were seen once. As for this clone: The antigen is undetermined.

The CDR3 is made up of 15 amino acids. CDR1 and CDR2 (germline): LNHDA, SQIVND (reference sequence). After removal of 5 bases from V and 13 bases from J, the junction contained 12 bases not matched to a gene. The origin of this receptor is a human donor with non-small cell lung cancer who had a complete response to radiotherapy plus ipilimumab. Sequenced material: peripheral blood, taken from a patient treated with radiotherapy plus ipilimumab. V gene TRBV19 combines with J gene TRBJ2-1; 12 positions match TRBD1. The CDR3 DNA reads as TGTGCCAGTAGTGGAGGGACAGGGGGCGGACTAAGACAGTTCTTC. This encodes CASSGGTGGGLRQFF.